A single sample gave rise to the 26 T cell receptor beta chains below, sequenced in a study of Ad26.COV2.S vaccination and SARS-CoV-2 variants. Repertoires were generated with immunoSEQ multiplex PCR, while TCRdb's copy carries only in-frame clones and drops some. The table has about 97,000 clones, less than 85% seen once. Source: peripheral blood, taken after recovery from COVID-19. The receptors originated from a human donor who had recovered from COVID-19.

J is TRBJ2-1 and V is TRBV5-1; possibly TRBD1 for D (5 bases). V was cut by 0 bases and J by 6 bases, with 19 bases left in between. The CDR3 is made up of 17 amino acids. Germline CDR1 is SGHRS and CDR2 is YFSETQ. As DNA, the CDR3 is TGCGCCAGCAGCTTGGAGACAGCGATCTTTTTAGGCAATGAGCAGTTCTTC. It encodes CASSLETAIFLGNEQFF. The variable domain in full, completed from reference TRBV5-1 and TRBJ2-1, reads KAGVTQTPRYLIKTRGQQVTLSCSPISGHRSVSWYQQTPGQGLQFLFEYFSETQRNKGNFPGRFSGRQFSNSRSEMNVSTLELGDSALYLCASSLETAIFLGNEQFFGPGTRLTVL.

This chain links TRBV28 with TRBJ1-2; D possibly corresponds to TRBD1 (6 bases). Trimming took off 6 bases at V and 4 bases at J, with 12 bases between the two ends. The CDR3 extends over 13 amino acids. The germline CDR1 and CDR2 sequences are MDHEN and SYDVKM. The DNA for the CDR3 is TGTGCCAGCAGCAACAGGGCATCCTATGGCTACACCTTC. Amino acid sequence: CASSNRASYGYTF.

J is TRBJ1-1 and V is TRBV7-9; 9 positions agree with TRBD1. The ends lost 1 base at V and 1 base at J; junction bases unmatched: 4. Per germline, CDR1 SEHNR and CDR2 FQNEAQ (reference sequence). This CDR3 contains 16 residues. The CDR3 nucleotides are TGTGCCAGCAGCTTAGTGGGACAGGGATCGAACACTGAAGCTTTCTTT. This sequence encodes CASSLVGQGSNTEAFF.

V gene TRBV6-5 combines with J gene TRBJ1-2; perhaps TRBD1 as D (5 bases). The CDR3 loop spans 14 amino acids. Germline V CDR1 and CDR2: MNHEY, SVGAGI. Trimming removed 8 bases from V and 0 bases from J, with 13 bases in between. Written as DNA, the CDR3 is TGTGCCAGCGGCGGGACGGTAGCTAACTATGGCTACACCTTC. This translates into CASGGTVANYGYTF.

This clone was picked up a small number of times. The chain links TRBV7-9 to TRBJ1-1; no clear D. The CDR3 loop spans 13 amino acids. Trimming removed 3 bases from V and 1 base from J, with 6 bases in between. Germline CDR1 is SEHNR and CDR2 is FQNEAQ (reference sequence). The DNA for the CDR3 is TGTGCCAGCAGCTTCCCCACGAACACTGAAGCTTTCTTT. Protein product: CASSFPTNTEAFF.

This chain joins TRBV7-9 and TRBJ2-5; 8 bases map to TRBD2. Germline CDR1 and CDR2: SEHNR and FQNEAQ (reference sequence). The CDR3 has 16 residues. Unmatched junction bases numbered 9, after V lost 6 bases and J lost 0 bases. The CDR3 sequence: CASSPSSGPNQETQYF. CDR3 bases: TGTGCCAGCAGTCCCTCTAGCGGGCCCAACCAAGAGACCCAGTACTTC. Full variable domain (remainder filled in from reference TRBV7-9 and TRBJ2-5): DTGVSQNPRHKITKRGQNVTFRCDPISEHNRLYWYRQTLGQGPEFLTYFQNEAQLEKSRLLSDRFSAERPKGSFSTLEIQRTEQGDSAMYLCASSPSSGPNQETQYFGPGTRLLVL.

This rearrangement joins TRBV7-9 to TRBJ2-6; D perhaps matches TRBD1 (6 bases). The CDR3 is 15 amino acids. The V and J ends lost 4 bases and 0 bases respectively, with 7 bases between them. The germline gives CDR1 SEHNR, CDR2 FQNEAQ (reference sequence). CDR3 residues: CASSYRVSGANVLTF. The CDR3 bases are TGTGCCAGCAGCTACAGGGTCTCTGGGGCCAACGTCCTGACTTTC.

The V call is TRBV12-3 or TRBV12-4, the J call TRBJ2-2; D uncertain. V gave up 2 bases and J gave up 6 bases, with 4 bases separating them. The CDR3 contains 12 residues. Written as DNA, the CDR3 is TGTGCCAGCAGTTTACCTCCCGGGGAGCTGTTTTTT. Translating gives CASSLPPGELFF.

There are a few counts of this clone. In DNA form, the CDR3 reads TGTGCCAGCAGCTCGGCGGACAGTTTACAAGAGACCCAGTACTTC. Residues: CASSSADSLQETQYF. This chain connects TRBV7-3 to TRBJ2-5, with D perhaps TRBD1 (6 bases). The V gene's germline CDR1 is SGHTA and CDR2 FQGTGA. This CDR3 spans 15 amino acids. The V end was cut by 4 bases, the J end by 2 bases, with 14 bases between.

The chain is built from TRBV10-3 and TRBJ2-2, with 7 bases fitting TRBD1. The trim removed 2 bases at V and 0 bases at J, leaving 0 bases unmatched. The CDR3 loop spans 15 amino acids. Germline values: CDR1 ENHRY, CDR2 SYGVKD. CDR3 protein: CAISEGQANTGELFF. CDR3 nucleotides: TGTGCCATCAGTGAGGGACAGGCGAACACCGGGGAGCTGTTTTTT.

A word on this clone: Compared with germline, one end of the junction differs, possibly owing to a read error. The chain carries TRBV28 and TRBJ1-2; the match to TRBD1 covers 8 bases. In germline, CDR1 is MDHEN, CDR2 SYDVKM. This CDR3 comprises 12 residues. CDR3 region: CACRGLGYGYTF. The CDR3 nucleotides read TGTGCCTGCAGGGGGCTTGGCTATGGCTACACCTTC.

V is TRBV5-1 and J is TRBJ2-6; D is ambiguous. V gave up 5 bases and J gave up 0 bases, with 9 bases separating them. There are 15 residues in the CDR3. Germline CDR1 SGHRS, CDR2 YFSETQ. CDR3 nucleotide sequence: TGCGCCAGCAGTCCGGCCGCCTCTGGGGCCAACGTCCTGACTTTC. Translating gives CASSPAASGANVLTF.

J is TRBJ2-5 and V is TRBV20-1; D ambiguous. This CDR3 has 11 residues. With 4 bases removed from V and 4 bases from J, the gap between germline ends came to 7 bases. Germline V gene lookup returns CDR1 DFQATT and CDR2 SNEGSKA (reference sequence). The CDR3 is CSATELETQYF. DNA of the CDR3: TGCAGTGCTACAGAGTTAGAGACCCAGTACTTC.

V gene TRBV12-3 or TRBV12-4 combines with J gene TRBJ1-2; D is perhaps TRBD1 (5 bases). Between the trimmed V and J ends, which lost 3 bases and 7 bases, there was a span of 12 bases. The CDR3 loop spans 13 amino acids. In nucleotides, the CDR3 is TGTGCCAGCAGTTTGGGAGGGGTTGGTGGCTACACCTTC. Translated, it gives CASSLGGVGGYTF.

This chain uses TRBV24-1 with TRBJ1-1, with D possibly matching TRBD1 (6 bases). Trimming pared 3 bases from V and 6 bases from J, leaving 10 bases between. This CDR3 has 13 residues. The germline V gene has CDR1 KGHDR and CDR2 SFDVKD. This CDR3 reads CATSDADRSEAFF. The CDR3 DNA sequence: TGTGCCACCAGTGATGCGGACAGATCTGAAGCTTTCTTT.

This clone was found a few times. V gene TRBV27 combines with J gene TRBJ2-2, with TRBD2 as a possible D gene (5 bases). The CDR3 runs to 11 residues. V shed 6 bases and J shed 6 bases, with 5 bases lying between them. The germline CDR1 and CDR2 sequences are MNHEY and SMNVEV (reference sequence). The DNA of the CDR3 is TGTGCCAGCAGGGAGGCCGGGGAGCTGTTTTTT. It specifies CASREAGELFF.

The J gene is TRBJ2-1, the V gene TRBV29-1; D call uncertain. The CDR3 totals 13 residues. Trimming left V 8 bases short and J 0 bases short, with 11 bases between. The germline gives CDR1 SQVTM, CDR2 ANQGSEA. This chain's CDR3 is CSPGRGSYNEQFF. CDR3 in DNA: TGCAGCCCCGGTCGAGGCTCCTACAATGAGCAGTTCTTC.

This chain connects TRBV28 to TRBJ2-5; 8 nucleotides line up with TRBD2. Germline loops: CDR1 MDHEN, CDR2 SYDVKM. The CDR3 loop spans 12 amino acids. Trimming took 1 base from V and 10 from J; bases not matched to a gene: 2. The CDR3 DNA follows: TGTGCCAGCAGTTTATCGGGGGGGCTCCAGTACTTC. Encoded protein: CASSLSGGLQYF.

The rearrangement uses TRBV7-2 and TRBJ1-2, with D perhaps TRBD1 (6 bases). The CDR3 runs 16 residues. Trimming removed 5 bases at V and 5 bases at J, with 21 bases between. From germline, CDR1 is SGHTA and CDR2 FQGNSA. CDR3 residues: CASSEAAGALPYGYTF. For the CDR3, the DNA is TGTGCCAGCAGCGAAGCGGCAGGGGCCCTGCCTTATGGCTACACCTTC.

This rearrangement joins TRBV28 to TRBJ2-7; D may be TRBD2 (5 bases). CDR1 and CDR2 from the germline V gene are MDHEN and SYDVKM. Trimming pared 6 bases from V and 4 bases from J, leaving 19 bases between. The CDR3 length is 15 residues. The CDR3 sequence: CASSSTGVRGYEQYF. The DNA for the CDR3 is TGTGCCAGCAGCTCTACCGGGGTTCGCGGATACGAGCAGTACTTC.

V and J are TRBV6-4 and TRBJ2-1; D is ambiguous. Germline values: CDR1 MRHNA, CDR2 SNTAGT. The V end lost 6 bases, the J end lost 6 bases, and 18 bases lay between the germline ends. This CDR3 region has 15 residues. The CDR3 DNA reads TGTGCCAGCAGCCAAACAGACCCATTGGGCAATGAGCAGTTCTTC. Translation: CASSQTDPLGNEQFF.

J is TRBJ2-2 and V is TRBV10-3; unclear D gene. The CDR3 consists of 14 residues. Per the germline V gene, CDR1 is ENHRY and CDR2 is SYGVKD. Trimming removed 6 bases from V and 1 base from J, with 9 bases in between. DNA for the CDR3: TGTGCCATCAGAGTCGGGCAGAACACCGGGGAGCTGTTTTTT. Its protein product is CAIRVGQNTGELFF.

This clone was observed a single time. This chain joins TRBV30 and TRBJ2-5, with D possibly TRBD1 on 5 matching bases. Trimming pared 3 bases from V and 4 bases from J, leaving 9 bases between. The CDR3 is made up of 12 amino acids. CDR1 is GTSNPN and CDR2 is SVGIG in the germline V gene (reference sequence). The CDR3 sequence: CAWRRTSETQYF. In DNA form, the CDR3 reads TGTGCCTGGAGACGGACATCAGAGACCCAGTACTTC.

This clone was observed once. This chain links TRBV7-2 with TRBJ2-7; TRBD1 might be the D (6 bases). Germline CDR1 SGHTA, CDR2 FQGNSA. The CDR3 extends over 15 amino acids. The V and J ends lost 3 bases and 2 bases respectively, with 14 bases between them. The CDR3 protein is CASSFASGDPYEQYF. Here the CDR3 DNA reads TGTGCCAGCAGCTTCGCTTCAGGGGACCCCTACGAGCAGTACTTC.

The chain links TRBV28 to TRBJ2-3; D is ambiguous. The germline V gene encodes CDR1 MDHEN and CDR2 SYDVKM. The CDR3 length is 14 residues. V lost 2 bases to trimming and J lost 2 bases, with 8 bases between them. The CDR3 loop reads CASSLDGLTDTQYF. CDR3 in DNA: TGTGCCAGCAGTTTAGACGGCCTCACAGATACGCAGTATTTT.

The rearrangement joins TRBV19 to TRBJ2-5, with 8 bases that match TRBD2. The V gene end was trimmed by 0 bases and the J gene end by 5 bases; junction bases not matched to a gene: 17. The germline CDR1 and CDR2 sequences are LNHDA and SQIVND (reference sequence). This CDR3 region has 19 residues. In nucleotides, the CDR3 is TGTGCCAGTAGTATAGAGGCAGGCCCTCCCCGGGGGGGCAAGGAGACCCAGTACTTC. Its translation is CASSIEAGPPRGGKETQYF.